This TCR beta chain is drawn from a study of T-cell reconstitution after alpha-beta-depleted transplantation in children. Points from the study as a whole: By about two months after transplant, alpha-beta T cells reportedly arose from several hundred graft clones that had expanded. By one year post-transplant, T-cell counts and diversity largely arose from T cells that were newly produced. Surviving recipient T cells and thymic progenitors accounted for the high day-60 TCRbeta diversity observed in some patients.

Germline CDR1 reads SEHNR; CDR2 reads FQNEAQ (reference sequence). V was trimmed by 1 base and J by 7 bases, leaving 19 bases between them. CDR3 length equals 16 residues. Preparation of the TCRbeta library involved a method that used unique molecular identifiers. A single record per CDR3 protein comes from TCRdb applying MiXCR to the PCR reads. The sample contains 7,000 to 9,500 distinct CDR3 sequences, 30% of which appear only once. Within the sample, this clonotype is medium-sized (0.01 to 0.1%). What it binds is not known. The sample in question was peripheral blood, obtained 60 days after TCRalphabeta/CD19-depleted stem cell transplant. The chain combines TRBV7-9 with TRBJ1-1; tentative D call: TRBD1 (5 bases). The receptor comes from a boy in the first two years of life who had a stem cell transplant for SCID, so the T cells may come from the graft donor. The CDR3 region has the DNA TGTGCCAGCAGCTTAGGTGCTCTCGGGACCGGGGGTGAAGCTTTCTTT. Residues: CASSLGALGTGGEAFF.